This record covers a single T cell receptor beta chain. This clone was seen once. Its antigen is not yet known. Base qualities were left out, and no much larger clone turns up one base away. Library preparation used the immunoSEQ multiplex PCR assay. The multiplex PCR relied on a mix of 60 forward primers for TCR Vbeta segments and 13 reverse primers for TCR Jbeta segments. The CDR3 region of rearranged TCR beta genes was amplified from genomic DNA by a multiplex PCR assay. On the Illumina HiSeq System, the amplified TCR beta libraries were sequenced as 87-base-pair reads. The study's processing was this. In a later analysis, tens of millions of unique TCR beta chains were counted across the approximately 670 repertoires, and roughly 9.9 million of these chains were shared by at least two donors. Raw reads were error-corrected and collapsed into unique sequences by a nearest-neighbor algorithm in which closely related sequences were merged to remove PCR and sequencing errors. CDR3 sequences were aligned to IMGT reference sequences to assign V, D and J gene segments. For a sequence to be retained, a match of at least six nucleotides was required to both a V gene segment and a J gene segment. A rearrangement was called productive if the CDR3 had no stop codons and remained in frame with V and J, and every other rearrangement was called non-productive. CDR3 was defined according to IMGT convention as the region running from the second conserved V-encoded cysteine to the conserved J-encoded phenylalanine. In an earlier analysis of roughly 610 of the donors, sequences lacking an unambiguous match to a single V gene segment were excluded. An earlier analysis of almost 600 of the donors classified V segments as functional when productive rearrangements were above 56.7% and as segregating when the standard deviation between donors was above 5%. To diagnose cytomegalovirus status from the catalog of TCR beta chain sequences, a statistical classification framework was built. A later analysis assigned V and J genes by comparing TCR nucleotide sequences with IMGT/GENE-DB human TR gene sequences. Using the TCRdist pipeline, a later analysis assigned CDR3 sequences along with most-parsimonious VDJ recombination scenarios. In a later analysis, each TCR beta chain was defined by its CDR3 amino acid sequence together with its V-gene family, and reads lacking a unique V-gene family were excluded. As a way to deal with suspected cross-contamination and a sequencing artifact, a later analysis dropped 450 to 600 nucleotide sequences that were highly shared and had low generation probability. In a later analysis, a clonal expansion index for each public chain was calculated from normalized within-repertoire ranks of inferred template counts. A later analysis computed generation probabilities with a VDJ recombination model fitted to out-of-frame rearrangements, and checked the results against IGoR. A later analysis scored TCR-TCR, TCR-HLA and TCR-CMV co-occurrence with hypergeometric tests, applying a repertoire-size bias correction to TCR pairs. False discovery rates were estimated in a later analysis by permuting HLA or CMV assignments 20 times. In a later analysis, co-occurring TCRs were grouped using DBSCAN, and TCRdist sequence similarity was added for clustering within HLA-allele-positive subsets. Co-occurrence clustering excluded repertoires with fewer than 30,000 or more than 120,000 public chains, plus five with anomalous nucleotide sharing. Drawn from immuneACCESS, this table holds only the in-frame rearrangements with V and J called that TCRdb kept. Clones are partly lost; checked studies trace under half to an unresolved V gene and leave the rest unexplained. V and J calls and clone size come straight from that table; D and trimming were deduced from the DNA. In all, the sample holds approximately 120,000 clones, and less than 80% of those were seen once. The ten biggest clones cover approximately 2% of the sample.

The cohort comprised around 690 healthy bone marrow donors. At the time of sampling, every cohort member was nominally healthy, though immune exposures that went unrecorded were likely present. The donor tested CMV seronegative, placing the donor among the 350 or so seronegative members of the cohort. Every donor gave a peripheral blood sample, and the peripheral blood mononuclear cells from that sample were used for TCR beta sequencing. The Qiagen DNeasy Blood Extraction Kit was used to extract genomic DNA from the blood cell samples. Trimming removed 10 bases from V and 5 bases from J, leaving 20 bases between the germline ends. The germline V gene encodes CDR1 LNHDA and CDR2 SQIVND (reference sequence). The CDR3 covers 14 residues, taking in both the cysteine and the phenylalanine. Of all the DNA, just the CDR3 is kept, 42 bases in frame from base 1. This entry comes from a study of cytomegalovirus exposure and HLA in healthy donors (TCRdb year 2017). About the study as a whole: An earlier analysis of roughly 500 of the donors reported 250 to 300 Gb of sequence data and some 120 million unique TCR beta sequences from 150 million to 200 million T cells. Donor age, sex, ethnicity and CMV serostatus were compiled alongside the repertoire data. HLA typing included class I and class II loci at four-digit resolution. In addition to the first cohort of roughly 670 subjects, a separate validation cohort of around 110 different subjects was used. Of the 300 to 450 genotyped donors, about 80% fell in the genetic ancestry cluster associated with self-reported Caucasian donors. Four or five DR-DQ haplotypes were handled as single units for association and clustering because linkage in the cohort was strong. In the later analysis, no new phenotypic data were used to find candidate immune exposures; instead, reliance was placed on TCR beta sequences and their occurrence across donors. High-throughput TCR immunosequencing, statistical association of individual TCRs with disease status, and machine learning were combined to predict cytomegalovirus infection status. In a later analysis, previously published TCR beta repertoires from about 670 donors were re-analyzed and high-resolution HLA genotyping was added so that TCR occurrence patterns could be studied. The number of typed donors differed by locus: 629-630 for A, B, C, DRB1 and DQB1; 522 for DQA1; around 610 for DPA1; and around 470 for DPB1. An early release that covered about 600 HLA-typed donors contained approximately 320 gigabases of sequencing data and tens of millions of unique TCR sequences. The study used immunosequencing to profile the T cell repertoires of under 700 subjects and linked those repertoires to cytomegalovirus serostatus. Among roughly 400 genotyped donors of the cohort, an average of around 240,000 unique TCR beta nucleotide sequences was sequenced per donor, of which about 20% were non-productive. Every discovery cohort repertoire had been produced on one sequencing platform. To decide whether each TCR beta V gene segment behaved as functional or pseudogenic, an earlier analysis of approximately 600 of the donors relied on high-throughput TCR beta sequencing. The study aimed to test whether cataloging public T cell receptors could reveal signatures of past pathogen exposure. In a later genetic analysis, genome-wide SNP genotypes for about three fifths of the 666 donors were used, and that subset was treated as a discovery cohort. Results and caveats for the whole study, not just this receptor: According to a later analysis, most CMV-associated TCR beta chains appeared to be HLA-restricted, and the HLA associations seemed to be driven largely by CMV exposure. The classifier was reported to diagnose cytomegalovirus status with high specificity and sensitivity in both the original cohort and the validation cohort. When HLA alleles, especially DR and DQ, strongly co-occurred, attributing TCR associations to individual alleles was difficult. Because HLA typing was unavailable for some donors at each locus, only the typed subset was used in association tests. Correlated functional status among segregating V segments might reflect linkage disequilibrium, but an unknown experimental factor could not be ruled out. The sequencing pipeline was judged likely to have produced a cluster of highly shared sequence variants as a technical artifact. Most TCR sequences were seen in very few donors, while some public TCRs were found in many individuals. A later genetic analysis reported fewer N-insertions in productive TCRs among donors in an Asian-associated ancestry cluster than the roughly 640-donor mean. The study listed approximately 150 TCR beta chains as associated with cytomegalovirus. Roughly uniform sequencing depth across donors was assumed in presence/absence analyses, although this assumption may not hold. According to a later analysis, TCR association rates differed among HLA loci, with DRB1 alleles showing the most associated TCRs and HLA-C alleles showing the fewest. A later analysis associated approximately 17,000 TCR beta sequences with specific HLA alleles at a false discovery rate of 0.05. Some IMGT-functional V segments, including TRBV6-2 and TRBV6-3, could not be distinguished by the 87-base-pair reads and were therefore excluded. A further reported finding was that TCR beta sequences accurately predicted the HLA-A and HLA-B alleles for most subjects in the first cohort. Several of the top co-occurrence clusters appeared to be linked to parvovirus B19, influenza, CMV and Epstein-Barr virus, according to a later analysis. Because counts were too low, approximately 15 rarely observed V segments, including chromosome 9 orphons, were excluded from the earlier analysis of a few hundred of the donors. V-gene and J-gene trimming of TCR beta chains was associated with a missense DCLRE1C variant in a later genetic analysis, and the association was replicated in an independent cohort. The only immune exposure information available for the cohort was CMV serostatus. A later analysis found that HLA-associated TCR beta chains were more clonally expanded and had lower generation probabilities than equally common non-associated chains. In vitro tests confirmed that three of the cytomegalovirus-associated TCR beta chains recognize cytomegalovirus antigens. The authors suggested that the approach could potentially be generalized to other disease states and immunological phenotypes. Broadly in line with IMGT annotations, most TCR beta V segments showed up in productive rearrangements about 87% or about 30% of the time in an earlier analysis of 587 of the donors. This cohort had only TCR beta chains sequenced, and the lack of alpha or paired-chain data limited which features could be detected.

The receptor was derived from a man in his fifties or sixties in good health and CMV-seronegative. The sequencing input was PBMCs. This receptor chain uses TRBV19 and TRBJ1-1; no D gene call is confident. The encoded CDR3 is CATFLGGLRTEAFF. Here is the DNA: TGTGCCACTTTCCTGGGTGGGCTTCGGACTGAAGCTTTCTTT.